A selection of T cell receptor beta chains follows, all from one sample in a study of T cell responses to AZD1222 COVID-19 vaccine. Measured with immunoSEQ multiplex PCR; TCRdb has only the in-frame clones, and not every one. The table shows 150,000 or so clones, with roughly 90% occurring only once. This sample comprised peripheral blood, obtained on day 0 of AZD1222 vaccination. These receptors were taken from an adult in good health. Both conserved end residues are part of each CDR3. D genes are given only for firm matches. Expanded clones get a size class; other rows say once, few or many, or leave the size out.

j_call,v_call,d_call,clone_size,cdr3_aa,cdr3_nt
TRBJ2-7,TRBV14,TRBD2,NA,CASSNSGSLGYEQYF,TGTGCCAGCAGTAATAGCGGGAGTCTTGGGTACGAGCAGTACTTC
TRBJ1-1,TRBV7-9,NA,NA,CASSLGGGTEAFF,TGTGCCAGCAGCTTAGGGGGAGGCACTGAAGCTTTCTTT
TRBJ2-1,TRBV5-4,NA,NA,CASSWGPRSYNEQFF,TGTGCCAGCAGCTGGGGACCCCGCTCCTACAATGAGCAGTTCTTC
TRBJ1-2,TRBV7-6,TRBD1,NA,CASADRNYGYTF,TGTGCCAGCGCGGACAGGAACTATGGCTACACCTTC
TRBJ1-1,TRBV12-3/TRBV12-4,NA,NA,CASSFGGREAFF,TGTGCCAGCAGTTTTGGGGGACGAGAAGCTTTCTTT
TRBJ2-3,TRBV5-1,NA,NA,CASSLVAPHDADTQYF,TGCGCCAGCAGCTTGGTTGCCCCACATGACGCAGATACGCAGTATTTT
TRBJ2-2,TRBV24-1,NA,few,CATSAMAALLREKPANTGELFF,TGTGCCACCAGTGCCATGGCTGCGCTCCTCCGGGAAAAACCCGCGAACACCGGGGAGCTGTTTTTT
TRBJ2-4,TRBV6-1,TRBD1,NA,CASSEEGQGAKNIQYF,TGTGCCAGCAGTGAAGAGGGACAGGGAGCCAAAAACATTCAGTACTTC
TRBJ2-7,TRBV28,TRBD1,NA,CASSLRFGTGAPYEQYF,TGTGCCAGCAGTTTACGGTTTGGGACAGGGGCCCCCTACGAGCAGTACTTC
TRBJ1-3,TRBV28,NA,NA,CASSHRDNLLDTIYF,TGTGCCAGCAGTCACCGGGACAATCTCCTGGACACCATATATTTT
TRBJ2-4,TRBV29-1,NA,NA,CSVESGGAKNIQYF,TGCAGCGTTGAATCCGGGGGTGCCAAAAACATTCAGTACTTC
TRBJ2-7,TRBV28,TRBD2,NA,CASSSVGGTGTSGPSYEQYF,TGTGCCAGCAGTTCCGTGGGGGGGACCGGGACTAGCGGGCCCTCCTACGAGCAGTACTTC
TRBJ1-1,TRBV28,NA,NA,CASSLFPFSPFGTNTEAFF,TGTGCCAGCAGTTTATTCCCCTTCAGCCCTTTCGGCACGAACACTGAAGCTTTCTTT
TRBJ2-3,TRBV7-8,TRBD2,NA,CASSLGIVTSGGARTQYF,TGTGCCAGCAGCTTAGGCATCGTGACTAGCGGGGGGGCCCGGACGCAGTATTTT
TRBJ2-4,TRBV12-5,NA,NA,CASGLLWGGKNIQYF,TGTGCTAGTGGTTTGTTGTGGGGTGGCAAAAACATTCAGTACTTC